The 30 T cell receptor beta chains listed next were all sequenced from one sample in a study of preoperative IRX-2 immunotherapy in early breast cancer. Treatment denoted: preoperative locoregional IRX-2 cytokine immunotherapy. Sequenced by immunoSEQ multiplex PCR; TCRdb stores in-frame clones only, minus some. This table has about 37,000 clones, approximately 85% appearing once. The input for sequencing was lymph node tissue, taken after IRX-2 immunotherapy. Every receptor here comes from a human donor with breast cancer.

V and J are TRBV6-8 and TRBJ1-2; possible D gene TRBD1, 5 bases. Germline assignment: CDR1 MNHGY and CDR2 SAAAGT. V gave up 2 bases and J gave up 3 bases, with 16 bases separating them. CDR3 size: 16 residues. CDR3 sequence (DNA): TGTGCCAGCAGTTACGGAAGGACAATGTTGGACTATGGCTACACCTTC. Translated, it gives CASSYGRTMLDYGYTF.

J is TRBJ1-2 and V is TRBV29-1, with D perhaps matching TRBD1 (6 bases). Germline CDR1 SQVTM, CDR2 ANQGSEA. V was pared by 7 bases and J by 8 bases, with 23 bases between. CDR3 length: 14 amino acids. In nucleotides, the CDR3 is TGCAGCGCCCCCGATCAGGGAGGGGGTAGGGGCTACACCTTC. This translates into CSAPDQGGGRGYTF.

The chain employs TRBV18 and TRBJ1-3; D gene unclear. Germline-derived CDR1 and CDR2 are KGHSH and LQKENI. Deletions cut 1 base from V and 2 bases from J, with 6 bases between. CDR3 length: 14 amino acids. The CDR3 region has the DNA TGTGCCAGCTCACCACAAGGAACTGGAAACACCATATATTTT. It translates to CASSPQGTGNTIYF.

The rearrangement joins TRBV6-8 to TRBJ1-6; 7 nucleotides agree with TRBD1. Germline CDR1 MNHGY, CDR2 SAAAGT. This CDR3 has 16 amino acids. The J segment lost 9 bases and the V segment lost 5 bases, leaving 13 bases of the junction unmatched. This CDR3 reads CASSTRDSPLLSPLHF. CDR3 DNA sequence: TGTGCCAGCAGTACGAGGGACAGCCCTTTACTTTCACCCCTCCACTTT.

The chain has TRBV6-8 and TRBJ1-1; D gene unclear. Looked up from germline, CDR1 is MNHGY and CDR2 is SAAAGT. V lost 6 bases, J lost 2 bases, and 13 bases lay in between. The CDR3 contains 14 residues. This chain's CDR3 is CASRLTGYNTEAFF. DNA for the CDR3: TGTGCCAGCAGACTGACGGGTTATAACACTGAAGCTTTCTTT.

The chain employs TRBV27 and TRBJ2-1, with TRBD2 matching over 8 bases. CDR1 MNHEY and CDR2 SMNVEV come from the germline V gene (reference sequence). This CDR3 contains 17 residues. Losses at the gene ends were 3 bases for V and 1 base for J; bases not matched to a gene: 8. CDR3 sequence reads: CASSFSGVRLSYNEQFF. CDR3 nucleotide sequence: TGTGCCAGCAGTTTTAGCGGGGTCCGCTTATCCTACAATGAGCAGTTCTTC.

This clone was seen only a few times. The V and J genes are TRBV6-8 and TRBJ2-1; D might be TRBD1 (7 bases). The CDR3 is 14 residues long. Trimming took 7 bases from V and 4 from J, leaving 14 bases between them. The V gene's germline CDR1 is MNHGY and CDR2 SAAAGT. The CDR3 region is CASIVEGAYNEQFF. The DNA of the CDR3 is TGTGCCAGCATTGTGGAGGGGGCTTACAATGAGCAGTTCTTC.

This sequence joins TRBV11-1 and TRBJ1-2; tentatively, D is TRBD1 (5 bases). The V end lost 5 bases, the J end lost 5 bases, and 18 bases lay between the germline ends. Germline V gives CDR1 SGHAT, CDR2 FQDESV (reference sequence). The CDR3 is 15 residues long. The CDR3 protein is CASSPTGGEAYGYTF. The CDR3, as DNA: TGTGCCAGCAGCCCCACTGGAGGGGAGGCTTATGGCTACACCTTC.

This chain connects TRBV5-1 to TRBJ2-1, with a possible D match to TRBD1 (6 bases). This CDR3 is 15 amino acids long. The V gene's germline CDR1 is SGHRS and CDR2 YFSETQ. Trimming stripped 0 bases from V and 4 bases from J, with 11 bases between. CDR3 nucleotides: TGCGCCAGCAGCTTGGTCACAGGGAGTTACAATGAGCAGTTCTTC. It specifies CASSLVTGSYNEQFF.

This chain joins TRBV6-7 and TRBJ2-3; D is uncertain. TRBV6-7 is marked as an open reading frame, function uncertain. V was shortened by 9 bases and J by 4 bases, with 8 bases between the two germline ends. The CDR3 has 11 residues. CDR3 bases: TGTGCCAGACCGGGCGCAGATACGCAGTATTTT. It codes for CARPGADTQYF.

The rearrangement joins TRBV5-1 to TRBJ1-4; 9 nucleotides match TRBD1. Germline V gives CDR1 SGHRS, CDR2 YFSETQ. The CDR3 loop spans 15 amino acids. V dropped 1 base and J dropped 8; count of bases not matched to a gene: 6. The CDR3 reads CASSLSGQGGEKLFF. The CDR3 coding sequence is TGCGCCAGCAGCTTGTCGGGACAGGGCGGAGAAAAACTGTTTTTT.

V is TRBV7-1 and J is TRBJ1-5; D not certain. TRBV7-1 is an ORF, and what it does is uncertain. The length of the CDR3 is 15 residues. The V gene lost 4 bases and the J gene lost 0 bases, with 10 bases spanning the gap. The CDR3 here is CASSLDYGSNQPQHF. The CDR3 bases are TGTGCCAGCAGCTTAGATTACGGTAGCAATCAGCCCCAGCATTTT.

This clone was picked up a small number of times. V usage is TRBV22-1 and J usage is TRBJ2-3; the table's D call of TRBD2 was not tested on the DNA. TRBV22-1 corresponds to a pseudogene. The CDR3 has 14 residues. The CDR3 nucleotides are TGTGCCAGCAGTCTAGCGGGGCGCACAGATACGCAGTATTTT. It yields the protein CASSLAGRTDTQYF.

The rearrangement uses TRBV6-8 and TRBJ2-3; no clear D. Trimming left V 2 bases short and J 5 bases short, with 8 bases between. CDR3 length equals 13 residues. Germline V gene lookup returns CDR1 MNHGY and CDR2 SAAAGT. CDR3 in DNA: TGTGCCAGCAGTTACATTCAAAGAGATACGCAGTATTTT. As protein: CASSYIQRDTQYF.

This clone is medium-sized by share. The junction and the germline gene differ at one end; a read error may be behind it. J is TRBJ2-5 and V is TRBV11-3; the match to TRBD2 covers 7 bases. Germline CDR1 SGHNT, CDR2 YENEEA. The CDR3 runs 15 residues. CDR3 loop: CASSLDWGGTETQYF. DNA for the CDR3: TGTGCCAGCAGCCTAGACTGGGGGGGAACAGAGACCCAGTACTTC. The complete variable domain, with remaining parts taken from reference TRBV11-3 and TRBJ2-5, reads EAGVVQSPRYKIIEKKQPVAFWCNPISGHNTLYWYLQNLGQGPELLIRYENEEAVDDSQLPKDRFSAERLKGVDSTLKIQPAELGDSAVYLCASSLDWGGTETQYFGPGTRLLVL.

The chain links TRBV7-8 to TRBJ1-4; unclear D gene. Germline-derived CDR1 and CDR2 are SGHVS and FQNEAQ. There are 13 residues in the CDR3. The V end lost 5 bases, the J end lost 13 bases, and 17 bases lay between the germline ends. The CDR3 sequence is CASSRRPSEGLFF. The CDR3 nucleotides read TGTGCCAGCAGCCGGAGGCCCTCAGAGGGACTGTTTTTT.

The chain joins TRBV18 to TRBJ1-5, with unresolved D. In germline, CDR1 is KGHSH, CDR2 LQKENI. The CDR3 has 15 residues. Trimming pared 5 bases from V and 6 bases from J, leaving 17 bases between. CDR3 region: CASSLGVGYGQPQHF. The CDR3 nucleotides read TGTGCCAGCTCATTGGGAGTTGGGTACGGTCAGCCCCAGCATTTT.

The chain joins TRBV7-4 to TRBJ1-1, with D hard to call. Per germline, CDR1 SGHVT and CDR2 SQSDAQ. The CDR3 sequence is 13 residues long. V was pared by 3 bases and J by 5 bases, with 10 bases between. As DNA, the CDR3 is TGTGCCAGCAGCTTCGATTCGGAGACTGAAGCTTTCTTT. Its protein is CASSFDSETEAFF.

The rearrangement links TRBV28 to TRBJ2-1, with 8 nucleotides matching TRBD1. V was clipped by 6 bases and J by 3 bases; unmatched bases: 7. The CDR3 totals 15 residues. Germline V gives CDR1 MDHEN, CDR2 SYDVKM. The CDR3 here is CASSPRDRIYNEQFF. As DNA, the CDR3 is TGTGCCAGCAGCCCCCGGGACAGGATCTACAATGAGCAGTTCTTC. Drawing the rest from reference TRBV28 and TRBJ2-1, the complete variable domain is DVKVTQSSRYLVKRTGEKVFLECVQDMDHENMFWYRQDPGLGLRLIYFSYDVKMKEKGDIPEGYSVSREKKERFSLILESASTNQTSMYLCASSPRDRIYNEQFFGPGTRLTVL.

This clone turned up a few times. The gene calls are TRBV12-5 and TRBJ2-3; 10 nucleotides agree with TRBD2. Germline assignment: CDR1 LGHNT and CDR2 FRNRAP. With 0 bases clipped from V and 6 bases from J, the junction kept 6 bases outside the gene matches. The CDR3 is made up of 16 amino acids. The CDR3 region is CASGLVPVTSGDTQYF. In nucleotides, the CDR3 is TGTGCTAGTGGTTTGGTACCCGTGACTAGCGGGGATACGCAGTATTTT.

The V call is TRBV11-3, the J call TRBJ1-6; D remains unclear. CDR1 is SGHNT, CDR2 YENEEA, per germline. The CDR3 totals 15 residues. Trimming pared 4 bases from V and 6 bases from J, leaving 13 bases between. CDR3 nucleotides: TGTGCCAGCAGCTGGACCCCGCCCCCTAATTCACCCCTCCACTTT. It specifies CASSWTPPPNSPLHF. The full variable domain, completed using reference TRBV11-3 and TRBJ1-6, is EAGVVQSPRYKIIEKKQPVAFWCNPISGHNTLYWYLQNLGQGPELLIRYENEEAVDDSQLPKDRFSAERLKGVDSTLKIQPAELGDSAVYLCASSWTPPPNSPLHFGNGTRLTVT.

In its sample, this clone was seen once. The chain links TRBV6-8 to TRBJ2-1; the match to TRBD1 covers 8 bases. V was pared by 2 bases and J by 0 bases, with 9 bases of the junction left unmatched. The CDR3 has 18 amino acids. Germline CDR1 reads MNHGY; CDR2 reads SAAAGT. The CDR3 reads CASSYGQGLSSSYNEQFF. The CDR3 DNA sequence: TGTGCCAGCAGTTACGGACAGGGTCTTTCGAGCTCCTACAATGAGCAGTTCTTC.

This chain uses TRBV11-3 with TRBJ1-6, with 7 bases matching TRBD1. CDR1 is SGHNT, CDR2 YENEEA, per germline. Germline trimming cut 0 bases from V and 9 bases from J; bases unmatched to any gene: 5. This CDR3 spans 15 amino acids. In DNA, the CDR3 is TGTGCCAGCAGCTTAGATGCGACAGGGACTTCACCCCTCCACTTT. Residues: CASSLDATGTSPLHF.

This clone was observed a few times. The DNA of the CDR3 is TGTGCCGGGTGCAGGGCCTACACCGGGGAGCTGTTTTTT. Translated, it gives CAGCRAYTGELFF. The rearrangement links TRBV28 to TRBJ2-2, with a possible D match to TRBD1 (5 bases). The V end was cut by 11 bases, the J end by 3 bases, with 13 bases between. The CDR3 extends over 13 amino acids. Germline-derived CDR1 and CDR2 are MDHEN and SYDVKM. The whole variable domain, remainder taken from reference TRBV28 and TRBJ2-2, is DVKVTQSSRYLVKRTGEKVFLECVQDMDHENMFWYRQDPGLGLRLIYFSYDVKMKEKGDIPEGYSVSREKKERFSLILESASTNQTSMYLCAGCRAYTGELFFGEGSRLTVL.

This clone was counted between two and nine times. The chain combines TRBV19 with TRBJ2-5; 12 bases are a match to TRBD2. Germline trimming cut 5 bases from V and 2 bases from J; bases unmatched to any gene: 3. Germline loops: CDR1 LNHDA, CDR2 SQIVND (reference sequence). The CDR3 is made up of 15 amino acids. CDR3 nucleotide sequence: TGTGCCAGTAGTCAACTAGCGGGGGGTCAAGAGACCCAGTACTTC. It codes for CASSQLAGGQETQYF.

CDR3 sequence reads: CASSDGTGWREQYF. The CDR3 coding sequence is TGTGCCAGCAGCGATGGGACAGGGTGGCGCGAGCAGTACTTC. The chain joins TRBV6-8 to TRBJ2-7, with 9 bases identical to TRBD1. This CDR3 has 14 residues. Germline V gene data show CDR1 as MNHGY and CDR2 as SAAAGT. V lost 6 bases to trimming and J lost 6 bases; unmatched junction nucleotides: 9.

The chain couples TRBV1 to TRBJ1-6; the DNA was not used to check the table's D call, TRBD1. TRBV1 is assigned pseudogene status. The CDR3 consists of 16 residues. The CDR3, as DNA: TGCGCCAGCAGCCAAGAGTCCTCAGTCTTTAATTCACCCCTCCACTTT. It encodes CASSQESSVFNSPLHF.

The chain uses TRBV7-5 and TRBJ2-1. TRBV7-5 is an annotated pseudogene. This CDR3 is 16 amino acids long. The CDR3 loop is CASSLGLGGLYNEQFF. CDR3 nucleotide sequence: TGTGCCAGCAGCTTAGGTCTCGGGGGCCTGTACAATGAGCAGTTCTTC.

The chain couples TRBV11-3 to TRBJ2-1; tentatively, D is TRBD2 (6 bases). With 5 bases removed from V and 6 bases from J, the gap between germline ends came to 20 bases. Germline values: CDR1 SGHNT, CDR2 YENEEA. The CDR3 covers 16 residues. The DNA for the CDR3 is TGTGCCAGCAGCCCCTCCTCTCGGGGGTGGAGCAATGAGCAGTTCTTC. Protein: CASSPSSRGWSNEQFF.

The V and J genes are TRBV6-8 and TRBJ2-2; 10 nucleotides align to TRBD1. V shed 2 bases and J 7 bases; nucleotides not matched to a gene: 10. Germline lookup yields CDR1 MNHGY and CDR2 SAAAGT. The CDR3 contains 17 residues. CDR3 in DNA: TGTGCCAGCAGTTACCCTCCGAGACAGGGGGCGGGCGGGGAGCTGTTTTTT. Translated: CASSYPPRQGAGGELFF.